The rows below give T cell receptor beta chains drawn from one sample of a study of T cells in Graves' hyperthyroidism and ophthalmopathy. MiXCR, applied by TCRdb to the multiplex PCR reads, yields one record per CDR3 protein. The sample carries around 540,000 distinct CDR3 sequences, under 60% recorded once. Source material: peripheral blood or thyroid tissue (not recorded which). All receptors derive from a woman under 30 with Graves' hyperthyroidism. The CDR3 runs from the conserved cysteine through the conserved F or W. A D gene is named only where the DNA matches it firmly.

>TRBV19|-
CASQGVGHVNQPQHF
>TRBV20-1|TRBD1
CSVRTGGTYEQYF
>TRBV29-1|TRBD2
CSVGGSGTNTGELFF
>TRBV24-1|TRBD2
CATSEPGLAGRTNTGELFF
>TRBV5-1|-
CASRVIEDYGYTF
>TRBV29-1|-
CSVEGANTEAFF
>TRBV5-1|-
CASSLGRVDGYTF
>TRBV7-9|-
CASSLGNLNTEAFF
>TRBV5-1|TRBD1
CASGTGGTGELFF
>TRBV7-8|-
CASSLVGAGWETQYF
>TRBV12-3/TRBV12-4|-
CASSYSVEQYF
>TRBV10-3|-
CAISEYRENYGYTF
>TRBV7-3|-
CASSPDGGELFF
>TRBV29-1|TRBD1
CSVEVATGGEKLFF
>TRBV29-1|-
CSVESEDYEQYF
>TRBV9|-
CASSSRPGSSYEQYF
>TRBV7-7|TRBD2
CASSYLAGQETQYF
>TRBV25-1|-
CASSGQRMNTEAFF
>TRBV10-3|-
CAISTPSGDYGYTF
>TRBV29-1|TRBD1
CSVRAGGPQNYGYTF
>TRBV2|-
CASSGSPGTNHEQYF
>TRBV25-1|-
CASSVGGVHTEAFF
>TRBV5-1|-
CASSLGGNPGYTF
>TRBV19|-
CASSINRNSNQPQHF
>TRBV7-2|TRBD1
CASSLDGTGGMNTEAFF
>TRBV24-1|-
CVTPGYEQYF
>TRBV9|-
CASSYGRDSSYEQYF
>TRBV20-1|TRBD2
CSASGTRFGGELFF
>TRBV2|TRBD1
CAGGTGEETQYF
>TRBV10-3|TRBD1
CAISGTGGSGANVLTF
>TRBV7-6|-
CASSSGTEDTEAFF
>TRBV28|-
CASSLYQVAFF
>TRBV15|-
CATSSLGGSGANGLTF
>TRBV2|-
CASSEPSTDTQYF
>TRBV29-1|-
CSVEVSGVHYEQYF
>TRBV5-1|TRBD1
CASSLVGQGYEQYF
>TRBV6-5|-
CASSAWGDYGYTF
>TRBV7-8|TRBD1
CASSYSRDRGTYEQYF
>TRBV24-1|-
CATSAGYQPQHF
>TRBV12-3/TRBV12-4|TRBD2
CASRSSGNSYEQYF
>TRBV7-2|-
CASNRGFGGATEAFF
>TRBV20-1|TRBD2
CSVRDGGRETQYF
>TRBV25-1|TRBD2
CASSFGGGFSGANVLTF
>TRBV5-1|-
CASSPTPGGGYTF
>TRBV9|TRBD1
CASSDRGEETQYF